This passage covers 10 T cell receptor beta chains from one sample sequenced in a study of T-cell reconstitution after alpha-beta-depleted transplantation in children (dated by TCRdb to the mid-2010s). The library was obtained by PCR. The sequencer listed for this sample is Illumina HiSeq 2500. TCR libraries were prepared with molecular barcoding, using unique molecular identifiers to normalize TCRbeta repertoire quantification. TCRdb trimmed the raw reads at Q25, called clones with MiXCR and kept productive beta chains. Rows matching on CDR3 protein sequence are summarized as one entry with the most common DNA and genes. This sample holds around 450,000 distinct CDR3 sequences; roughly a tenth were observed only once. The ten largest make up around 2.2% of the sample. Sample treatment or condition, as interpreted from the label and publication: allogeneic hematopoietic cell transplantation with graft depleted of TCRalphabeta T cells and CD19 B cells.

Specimen: PBMCs, collected before TCRalphabeta/CD19-depleted stem cell transplant. The receptor source for this set is a child aged 2 to 15 with inherited bone marrow failure, due to receive a stem cell transplant.

J is TRBJ2-1 and V is TRBV20-1; 13 positions match TRBD2. The germline CDR1 and CDR2 sequences are DFQATT and SNEGSKA (reference sequence). This CDR3 contains 17 residues. Trimming removed 5 bases from V and 0 bases from J; junction bases left unmatched: 7. CDR3 bases: TGCAGTGCTCCGGGACTAGCGGGAAGAAACTCCTACAATGAGCAGTTCTTC. It codes for CSAPGLAGRNSYNEQFF.

This clonotype was detected once. This could be a read error, since a much larger clone is one nucleotide away. The V and J genes are TRBV7-9 and TRBJ2-3, with D perhaps matching TRBD1 (5 bases). The CDR3 totals 17 residues. V was cut by 3 bases and J by 2 bases, with 18 bases left in between. Germline lookup yields CDR1 SEHNR and CDR2 FQNEAQ (reference sequence). Here the CDR3 reads CASSFPPGATTTDTQYF. DNA for the CDR3: TGTGCCAGCAGCTTTCCACCTGGGGCCACAACCACAGATACGCAGTATTTT.

Ten or more counts support this clonotype. The chain couples TRBV12-3 or TRBV12-4 to TRBJ2-7, with D perhaps matching TRBD2 (6 bases). V lost 4 bases, J lost 6 bases, and 16 bases lay in between. The CDR3 totals 14 residues. DNA for the CDR3: TGTGCCAGCAGTTCGGAGGGCCATAGATCCGAGCAGTACTTC. This encodes CASSSEGHRSEQYF.

The sample holds many counts of this clonotype. The chain is built from TRBV5-1 and TRBJ2-1; D may be TRBD2 (7 bases). This CDR3 comprises 16 residues. Germline V gene data show CDR1 as SGHRS and CDR2 as YFSETQ. Trimming pared 3 bases from V and 9 bases from J, leaving 22 bases between. The CDR3 nucleotides read TGCGCCAGCAGCTGGGGGGGCGGACTTACCTCCGCTGAGCAGTTCTTC. Protein product: CASSWGGGLTSAEQFF.

Ten or more counts support this clonotype. The genes are TRBV7-9 and TRBJ2-3, with D possibly being TRBD1 (6 bases). CDR1 and CDR2 from the germline V gene are SEHNR and FQNEAQ (reference sequence). This CDR3 has 15 residues. Trimming removed 5 bases from V and 1 base from J, with 13 bases in between. This CDR3 is CASSPYRDRTDTQYF. The CDR3 bases are TGTGCCAGCAGCCCCTACAGGGACCGCACAGATACGCAGTATTTT.

This clonotype has ten or more counts. CDR3 bases: TGCAGCGTTGACCGGGACAGGGAGCCACGTTATGGCTACACCTTC. Translating it yields CSVDRDREPRYGYTF. The J gene is TRBJ1-2, the V gene TRBV29-1, with TRBD1 matching 9 bases. With V trimmed by 3 bases and J by 5 bases, 10 bases remained unmatched. Germline loops: CDR1 SQVTM, CDR2 ANQGSEA. This CDR3 has 15 residues.

This clonotype was seen only a few times. This sequence joins TRBV4-1 and TRBJ2-5; 8 bases match TRBD2. In germline, CDR1 is MGHRA, CDR2 YSYEKL. V trimming: 1 base; J trimming: 6 bases; junction bases outside the gene matches: 4. The CDR3 is 14 amino acids. CDR3 sequence (DNA): TGCGCCAGCAGCCAAGGACTAGCGTCGCAGACCCAGTACTTC. It translates to CASSQGLASQTQYF.

A few counts support this clonotype. The rearrangement links TRBV20-1 to TRBJ1-4, with 9 positions matching TRBD1. The CDR3 loop spans 15 amino acids. J gave up 8 bases and V 4 bases, and 11 bases lay outside the gene matches. Germline loops: CDR1 DFQATT, CDR2 SNEGSKA (reference sequence). DNA for the CDR3: TGCAGTGCTAACGTGTACAGGGGGCGAGCGGAAAAACTGTTTTTT. It translates to CSANVYRGRAEKLFF.

This clonotype was recorded a few times. The J gene is TRBJ2-7, the V gene TRBV7-9; the match to TRBD1 covers 7 bases. The CDR3 is 13 amino acids. J lost 5 bases, V lost 1 base, and 2 bases had no gene match. The germline gives CDR1 SEHNR, CDR2 FQNEAQ (reference sequence). CDR3: CASSLVDRDEQYF. DNA for the CDR3: TGTGCCAGCAGCTTAGTAGACAGGGACGAGCAGTACTTC.

In this sample, this clonotype turned up many times. The CDR3 spells CASSLGGQGLYEQYF. In DNA, the CDR3 is TGTGCCAGCAGTTTGGGGGGACAGGGGCTTTACGAGCAGTACTTC. V usage is TRBV12-3 or TRBV12-4 and J usage is TRBJ2-7, with 10 bases aligning to TRBD1. This CDR3 spans 15 amino acids. The ends lost 3 bases at V and 4 bases at J; junction bases unmatched: 6.